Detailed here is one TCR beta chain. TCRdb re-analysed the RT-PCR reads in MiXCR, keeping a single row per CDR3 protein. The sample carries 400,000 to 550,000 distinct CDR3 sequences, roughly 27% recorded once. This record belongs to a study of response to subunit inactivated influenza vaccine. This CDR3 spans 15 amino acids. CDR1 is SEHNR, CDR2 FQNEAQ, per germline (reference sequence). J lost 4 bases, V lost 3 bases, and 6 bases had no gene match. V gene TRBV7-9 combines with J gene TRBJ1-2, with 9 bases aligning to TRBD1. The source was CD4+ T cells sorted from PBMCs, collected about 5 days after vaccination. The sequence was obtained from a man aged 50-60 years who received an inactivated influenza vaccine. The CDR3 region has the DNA TGTGCCAGCAGCTTGCGGGACAGGGAACCCTATGGCTACACCTTC. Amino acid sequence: CASSLRDREPYGYTF.